This T cell receptor beta chain was profiled in a study of blood T cell repertoires in COVID-19. The CDR3 totals 12 residues. The germline CDR1 and CDR2 sequences are DFQATT and SNEGSKA (reference sequence). V lost 3 bases and J 4 bases, leaving 9 bases between the germline ends. In the original analysis: Scientists estimated how many nucleated cells there were by amplifying reference gene primers. TCRdb keeps only in-frame clones here, not all; method: immunoSEQ multiplex PCR. V, J and clone size reflect that table, while D and trimming were determined from the DNA. The sample records about 83,000 clones, more than 80% being singletons. This clone occurred once.

The sample taken for sequencing was peripheral blood. The receptor was derived from an elderly woman with acute or convalescent COVID-19. The genes are TRBV20-1 and TRBJ1-1; D gene unclear. The CDR3 is CSASGEPTEAFF. The DNA for the CDR3 is TGCAGTGCTAGTGGGGAGCCCACTGAAGCTTTCTTT.